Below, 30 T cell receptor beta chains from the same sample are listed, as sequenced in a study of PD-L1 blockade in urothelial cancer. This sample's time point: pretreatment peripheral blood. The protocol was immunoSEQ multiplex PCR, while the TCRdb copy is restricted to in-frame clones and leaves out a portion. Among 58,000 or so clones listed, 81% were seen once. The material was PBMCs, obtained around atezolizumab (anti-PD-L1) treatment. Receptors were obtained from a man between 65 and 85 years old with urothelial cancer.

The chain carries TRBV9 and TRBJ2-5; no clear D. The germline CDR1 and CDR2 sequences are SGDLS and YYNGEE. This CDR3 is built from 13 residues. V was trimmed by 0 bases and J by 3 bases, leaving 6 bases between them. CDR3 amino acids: CASSVGEEETQYF. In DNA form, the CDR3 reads TGTGCCAGCAGCGTAGGTGAGGAAGAGACCCAGTACTTC.

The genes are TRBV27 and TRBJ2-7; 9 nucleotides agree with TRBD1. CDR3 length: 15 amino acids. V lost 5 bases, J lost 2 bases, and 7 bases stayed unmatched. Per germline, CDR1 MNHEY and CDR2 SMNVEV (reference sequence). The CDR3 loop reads CASSPRDRATYEQYF. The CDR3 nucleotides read TGTGCCAGCAGTCCCAGGGACAGGGCGACCTACGAGCAGTACTTC.

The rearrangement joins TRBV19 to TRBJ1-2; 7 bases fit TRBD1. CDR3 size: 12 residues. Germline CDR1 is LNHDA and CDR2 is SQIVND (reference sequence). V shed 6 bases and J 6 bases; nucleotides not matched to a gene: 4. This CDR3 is CASRTGQNGYTF. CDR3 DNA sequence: TGTGCCAGTAGAACGGGACAGAATGGCTACACCTTC.

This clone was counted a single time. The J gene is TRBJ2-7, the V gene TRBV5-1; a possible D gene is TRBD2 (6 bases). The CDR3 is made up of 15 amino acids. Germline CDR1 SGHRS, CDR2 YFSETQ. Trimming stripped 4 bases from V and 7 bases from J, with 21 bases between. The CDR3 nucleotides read TGCGCCAGCAGCCCCTCGGGAGTAGGTCAATCGGAGCAGTACTTC. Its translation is CASSPSGVGQSEQYF.

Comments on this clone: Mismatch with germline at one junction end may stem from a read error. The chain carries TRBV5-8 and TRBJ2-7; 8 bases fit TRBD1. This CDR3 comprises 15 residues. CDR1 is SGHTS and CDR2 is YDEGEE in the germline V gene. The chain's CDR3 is CASSLIPGGSHEQYF. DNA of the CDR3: TGTGCCAGCAGCCTAATCCCAGGGGGCTCCCACGAGCAGTACTTC.

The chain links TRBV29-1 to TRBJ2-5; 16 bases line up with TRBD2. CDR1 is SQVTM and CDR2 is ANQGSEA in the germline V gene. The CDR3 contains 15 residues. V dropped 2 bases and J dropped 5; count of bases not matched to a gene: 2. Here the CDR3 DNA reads TGCAGCGTTGAACGGGGACTAGCGGGAGGGGAGACCCAGTACTTC. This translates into CSVERGLAGGETQYF.

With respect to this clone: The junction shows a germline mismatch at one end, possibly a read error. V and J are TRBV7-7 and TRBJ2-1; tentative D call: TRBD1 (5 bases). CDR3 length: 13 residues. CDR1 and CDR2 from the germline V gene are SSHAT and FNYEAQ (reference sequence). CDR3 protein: CASSLDTGTEQFF. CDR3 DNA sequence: TGTGCTAGCAGCTTAGACACAGGAACTGAGCAGTTCTTC.

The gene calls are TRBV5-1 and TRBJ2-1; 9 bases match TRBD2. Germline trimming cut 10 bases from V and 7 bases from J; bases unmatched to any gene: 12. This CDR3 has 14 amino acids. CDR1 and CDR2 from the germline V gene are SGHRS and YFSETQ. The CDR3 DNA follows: TGCGCCGATGCAGGGGTAGCGGGAGCGAATGAGCAGTTCTTC. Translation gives CADAGVAGANEQFF.

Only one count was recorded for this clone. The CDR3 coding sequence is TGTGCCAGCAGCTTAGCAGCGGCGGGCGGGGAGCTGTTTTTT. Translation: CASSLAAAGGELFF. This chain links TRBV11-2 with TRBJ2-2; D possibly corresponds to TRBD2 (5 bases). The CDR3 contains 14 residues. Looked up from germline, CDR1 is SGHAT and CDR2 is FQNNGV. Trimming cost V 1 base and J 7 bases, with 10 bases left between them.

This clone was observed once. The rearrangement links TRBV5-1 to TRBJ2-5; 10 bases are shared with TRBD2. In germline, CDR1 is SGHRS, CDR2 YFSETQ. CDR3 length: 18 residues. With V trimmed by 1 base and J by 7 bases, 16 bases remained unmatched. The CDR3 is CASSLSGDSGRSVVTQYF. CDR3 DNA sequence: TGCGCCAGCAGCTTGTCGGGGGATAGCGGGAGGTCGGTGGTGACCCAGTACTTC.

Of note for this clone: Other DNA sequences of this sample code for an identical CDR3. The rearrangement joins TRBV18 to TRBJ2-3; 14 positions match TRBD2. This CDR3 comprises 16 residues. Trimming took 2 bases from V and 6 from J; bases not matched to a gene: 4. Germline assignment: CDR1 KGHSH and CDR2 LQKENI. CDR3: CASSPRLAGGPDTQYF. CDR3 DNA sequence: TGTGCCAGCTCACCAAGACTAGCGGGAGGGCCCGATACGCAGTATTTT.

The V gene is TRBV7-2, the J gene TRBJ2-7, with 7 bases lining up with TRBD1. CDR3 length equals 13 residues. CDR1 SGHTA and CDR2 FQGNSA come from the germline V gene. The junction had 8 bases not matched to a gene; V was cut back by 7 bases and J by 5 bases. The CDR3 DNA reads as TGTGCCAGCACCTTCACAGGGGTCCACGAGCAGTACTTC. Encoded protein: CASTFTGVHEQYF.

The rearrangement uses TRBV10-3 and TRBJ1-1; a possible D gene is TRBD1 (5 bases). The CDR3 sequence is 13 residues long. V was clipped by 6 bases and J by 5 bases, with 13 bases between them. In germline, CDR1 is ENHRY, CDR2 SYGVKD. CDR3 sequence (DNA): TGTGCCATCAGCCCAGGAGGGGAGACTGAAGCTTTCTTT. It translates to CAISPGGETEAFF.

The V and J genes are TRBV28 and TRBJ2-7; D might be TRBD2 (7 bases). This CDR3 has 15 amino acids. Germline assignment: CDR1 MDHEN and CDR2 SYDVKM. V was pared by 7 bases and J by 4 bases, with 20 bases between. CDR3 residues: CASKTSGEGRYEQYF. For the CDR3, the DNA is TGTGCCAGCAAAACCTCAGGGGAGGGTAGGTACGAGCAGTACTTC.

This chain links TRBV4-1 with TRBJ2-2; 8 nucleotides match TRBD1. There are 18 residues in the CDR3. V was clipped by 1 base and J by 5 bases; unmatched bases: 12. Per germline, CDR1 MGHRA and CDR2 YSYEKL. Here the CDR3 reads CASSQGGTGGGRTGELFF. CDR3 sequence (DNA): TGCGCCAGCAGCCAAGGCGGTACAGGGGGTGGTCGGACCGGGGAGCTGTTTTTT.

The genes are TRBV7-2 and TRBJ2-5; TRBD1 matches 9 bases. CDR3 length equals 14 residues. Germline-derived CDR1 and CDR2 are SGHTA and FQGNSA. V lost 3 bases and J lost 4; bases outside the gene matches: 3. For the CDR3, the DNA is TGTGCCAGCAGCTTTAACAGGGGGCGAGAGACCCAGTACTTC. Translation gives CASSFNRGRETQYF.

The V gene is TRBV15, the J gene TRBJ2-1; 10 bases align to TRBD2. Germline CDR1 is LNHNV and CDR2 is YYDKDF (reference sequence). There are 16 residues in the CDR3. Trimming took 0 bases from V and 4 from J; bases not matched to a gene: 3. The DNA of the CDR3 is TGTGCCACCAGCAGAGAACAAGCGGGAGGGTACAATGAGCAGTTCTTC. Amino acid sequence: CATSREQAGGYNEQFF. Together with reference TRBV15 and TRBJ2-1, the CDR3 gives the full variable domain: DAMVIQNPRYQVTQFGKPVTLSCSQTLNHNVMYWYQQKSSQAPKLLFHYYDKDFNNEADTPDNFQSRRPNTSFCFLDIRSPGLGDTAMYLCATSREQAGGYNEQFFGPGTRLTVL.

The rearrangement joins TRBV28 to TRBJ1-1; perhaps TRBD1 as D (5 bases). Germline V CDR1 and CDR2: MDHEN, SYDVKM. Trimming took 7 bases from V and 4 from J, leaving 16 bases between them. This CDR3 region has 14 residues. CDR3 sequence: CASTPGGGGTEAFF. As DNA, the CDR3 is TGTGCCAGCACTCCGGGGGGGGGAGGCACTGAAGCTTTCTTT.

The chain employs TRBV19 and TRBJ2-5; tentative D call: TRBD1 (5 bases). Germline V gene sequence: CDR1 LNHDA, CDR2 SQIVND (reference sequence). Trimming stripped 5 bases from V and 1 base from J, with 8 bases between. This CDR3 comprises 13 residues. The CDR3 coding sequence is TGTGCCAGTAGTCAAGGGGCCCAAGAGACCCAGTACTTC. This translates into CASSQGAQETQYF. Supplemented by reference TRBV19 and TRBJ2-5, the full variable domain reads DGGITQSPKYLFRKEGQNVTLSCEQNLNHDAMYWYRQDPGQGLRLIYYSQIVNDFQKGDIAEGYSVSREKKESFPLTVTSAQKNPTAFYLCASSQGAQETQYFGPGTRLLVL.

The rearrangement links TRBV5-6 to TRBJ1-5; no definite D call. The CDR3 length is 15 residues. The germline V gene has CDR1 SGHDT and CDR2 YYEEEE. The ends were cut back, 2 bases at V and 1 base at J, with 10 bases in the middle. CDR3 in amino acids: CASSLSLSSNQPQHF. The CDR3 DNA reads TGTGCCAGCAGCTTATCTTTGTCGAGCAATCAGCCCCAGCATTTT.

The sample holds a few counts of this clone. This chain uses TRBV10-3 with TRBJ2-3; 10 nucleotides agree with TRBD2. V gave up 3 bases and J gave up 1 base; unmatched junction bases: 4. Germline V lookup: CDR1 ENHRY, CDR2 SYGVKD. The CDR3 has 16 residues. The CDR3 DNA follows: TGTGCCATCAGTGATACTAGCGGGATAGGCACAGATACGCAGTATTTT. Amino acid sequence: CAISDTSGIGTDTQYF.

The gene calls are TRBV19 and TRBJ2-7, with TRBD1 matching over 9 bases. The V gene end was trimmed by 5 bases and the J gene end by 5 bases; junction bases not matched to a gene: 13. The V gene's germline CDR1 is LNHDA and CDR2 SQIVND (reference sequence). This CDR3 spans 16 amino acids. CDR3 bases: TGTGCCAGTAGTCTAGGGGGACAGGGTTGGTCGAACGAGCAGTACTTC. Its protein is CASSLGGQGWSNEQYF.

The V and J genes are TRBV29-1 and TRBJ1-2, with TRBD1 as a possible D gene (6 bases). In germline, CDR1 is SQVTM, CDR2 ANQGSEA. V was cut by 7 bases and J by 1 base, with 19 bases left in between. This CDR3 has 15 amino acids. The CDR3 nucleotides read TGCAGCGCCGGACAGAATCGACGGAATAACTATGGCTACACCTTC. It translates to CSAGQNRRNNYGYTF.

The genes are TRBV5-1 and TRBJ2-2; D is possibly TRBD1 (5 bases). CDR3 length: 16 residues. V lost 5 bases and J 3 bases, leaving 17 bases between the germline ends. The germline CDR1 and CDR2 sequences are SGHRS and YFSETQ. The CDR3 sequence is CASRSLPGSDTGELFF. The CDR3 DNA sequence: TGCGCCAGCAGATCCCTCCCAGGGTCGGACACCGGGGAGCTGTTTTTT.

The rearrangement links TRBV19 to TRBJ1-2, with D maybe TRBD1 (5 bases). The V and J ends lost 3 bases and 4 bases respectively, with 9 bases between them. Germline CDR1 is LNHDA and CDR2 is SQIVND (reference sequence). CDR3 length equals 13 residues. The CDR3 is CASSMITGYGYTF. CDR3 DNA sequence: TGTGCCAGTAGTATGATAACAGGCTATGGCTACACCTTC. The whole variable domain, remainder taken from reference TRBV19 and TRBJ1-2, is DGGITQSPKYLFRKEGQNVTLSCEQNLNHDAMYWYRQDPGQGLRLIYYSQIVNDFQKGDIAEGYSVSREKKESFPLTVTSAQKNPTAFYLCASSMITGYGYTFGSGTRLTVV.

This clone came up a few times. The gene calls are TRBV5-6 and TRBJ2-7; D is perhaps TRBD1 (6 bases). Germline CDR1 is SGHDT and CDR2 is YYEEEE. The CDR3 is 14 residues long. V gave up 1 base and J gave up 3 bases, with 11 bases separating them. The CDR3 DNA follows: TGTGCCAGCAGCTTGTGGGGGCCACACTACGAGCAGTACTTC. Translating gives CASSLWGPHYEQYF.

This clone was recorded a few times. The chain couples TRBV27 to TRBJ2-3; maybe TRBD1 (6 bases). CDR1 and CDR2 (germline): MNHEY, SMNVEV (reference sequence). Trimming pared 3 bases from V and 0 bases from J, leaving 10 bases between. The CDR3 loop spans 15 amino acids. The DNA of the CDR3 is TGTGCCAGCAGTTTGAAGGGACATAGCACAGATACGCAGTATTTT. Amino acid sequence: CASSLKGHSTDTQYF.

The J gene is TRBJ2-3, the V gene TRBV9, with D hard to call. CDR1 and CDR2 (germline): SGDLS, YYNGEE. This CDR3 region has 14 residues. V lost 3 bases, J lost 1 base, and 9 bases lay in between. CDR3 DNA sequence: TGTGCCAGCAGCGCCGTTCTCGGCACAGATACGCAGTATTTT. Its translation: CASSAVLGTDTQYF.

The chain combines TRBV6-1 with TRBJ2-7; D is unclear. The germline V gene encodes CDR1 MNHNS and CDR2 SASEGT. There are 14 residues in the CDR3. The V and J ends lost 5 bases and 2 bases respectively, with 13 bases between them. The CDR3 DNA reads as TGTGCCAGCAGTACCACCCTAGAAACCTACGAGCAGTACTTC. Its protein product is CASSTTLETYEQYF.

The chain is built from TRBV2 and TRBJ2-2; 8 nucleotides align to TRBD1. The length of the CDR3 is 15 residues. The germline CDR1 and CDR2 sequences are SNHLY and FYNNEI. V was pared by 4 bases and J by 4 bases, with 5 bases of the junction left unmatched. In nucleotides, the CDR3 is TGTGCCAGCAGTGTGGACAGGGCCCTCACCGGGGAGCTGTTTTTT. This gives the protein CASSVDRALTGELFF.